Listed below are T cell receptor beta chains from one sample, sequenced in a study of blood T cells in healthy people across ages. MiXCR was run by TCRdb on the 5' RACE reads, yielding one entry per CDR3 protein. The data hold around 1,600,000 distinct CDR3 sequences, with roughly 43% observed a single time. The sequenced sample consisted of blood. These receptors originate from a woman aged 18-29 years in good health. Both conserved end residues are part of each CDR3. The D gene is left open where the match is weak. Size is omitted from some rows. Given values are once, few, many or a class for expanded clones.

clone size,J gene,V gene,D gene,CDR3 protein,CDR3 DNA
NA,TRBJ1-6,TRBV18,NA,CASSPGRRQSSYNSPLHF,TGTGCCAGCTCACCAGGGAGGAGGCAAAGCTCCTATAATTCACCCCTCCACTTT
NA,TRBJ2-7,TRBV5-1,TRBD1,CASTPTDRETYEQYF,TGCGCCAGCACCCCTACGGACAGGGAAACCTACGAGCAGTACTTC
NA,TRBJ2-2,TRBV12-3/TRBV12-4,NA,CASSARRFTGELFF,TGTGCCAGCAGCGCCAGACGGTTCACCGGGGAGCTGTTTTTT
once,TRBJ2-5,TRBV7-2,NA,CASSFTGRGETQYF,TGTGCCAGCAGCTTCACCGGGAGAGGTGAGACCCAGTACTTC
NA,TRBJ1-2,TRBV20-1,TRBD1,CSARPRTGRGGYTF,TGCAGTGCTAGACCCCGGACAGGGCGTGGAGGCTACACCTTC
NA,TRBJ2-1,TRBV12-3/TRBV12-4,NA,CASSVLLDEQFF,TGTGCCAGCAGTGTCCTCCTCGATGAGCAGTTCTTC
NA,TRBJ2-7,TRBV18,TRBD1,CASSPNLGTGAYEQYF,TGTGCCAGCTCACCAAACCTCGGGACAGGGGCCTACGAGCAGTACTTC
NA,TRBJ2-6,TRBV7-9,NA,CASSFGLLGGANVLTF,TGTGCCAGCAGCTTTGGATTGCTTGGAGGGGCCAACGTCCTGACTTTC
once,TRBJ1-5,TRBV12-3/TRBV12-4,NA,CASSSEGRTYSNQPQHF,TGTGCCAGCAGTTCAGAGGGGAGGACTTATAGCAATCAGCCCCAGCATTTT
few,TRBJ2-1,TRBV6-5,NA,CASSPLLAGPYNEQFF,TGTGCCAGCAGTCCCCTGTTGGCGGGACCCTACAATGAGCAGTTCTTC
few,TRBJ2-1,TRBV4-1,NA,CASSQDWVSSYNEQFF,TGCGCCAGCAGCCAAGATTGGGTAAGCTCCTACAATGAGCAGTTCTTC
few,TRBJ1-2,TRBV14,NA,CASSQEFQPVYGYTF,TGTGCCAGCAGCCAAGAGTTTCAACCTGTGTATGGCTACACCTTC
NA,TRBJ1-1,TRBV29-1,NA,CSVEVGGMNTEAFF,TGCAGCGTTGAAGTCGGGGGGATGAACACTGAAGCTTTCTTT
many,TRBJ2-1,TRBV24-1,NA,CATSSPPYNEQFF,TGTGCCACCAGTTCCCCCCCCTACAATGAGCAGTTCTTC
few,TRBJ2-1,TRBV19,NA,CASSMDRGLIGDEQFF,TGTGCCAGTAGTATGGATCGGGGACTCATAGGCGATGAGCAGTTCTTC
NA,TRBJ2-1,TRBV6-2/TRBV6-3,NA,CAGSYSLPTIEQFF,TGTGCCGGCAGTTACTCCCTTCCTACGATTGAGCAGTTCTTC
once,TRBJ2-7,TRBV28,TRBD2,CASSFPAGVYEQYF,TGTGCCAGCAGTTTTCCGGCGGGAGTCTACGAGCAGTACTTC
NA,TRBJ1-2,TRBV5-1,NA,CASKLGDGYTF,TGCGCCAGCAAACTCGGGGATGGCTACACCTTC
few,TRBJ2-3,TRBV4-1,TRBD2,CASHPRGGAHTQYF,TGCGCCAGCCATCCCCGCGGGGGGGCGCATACGCAGTATTTT
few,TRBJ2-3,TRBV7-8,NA,CASSLLGLSTDTQYF,TGTGCCAGCAGCTTACTCGGACTGAGCACAGATACGCAGTATTTT
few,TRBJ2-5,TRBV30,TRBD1,CAWTRGLGQETQYF,TGTGCCTGGACGAGGGGGCTTGGGCAAGAGACCCAGTACTTC
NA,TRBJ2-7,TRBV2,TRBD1,CASRRGDTGGEQYF,TGTGCCAGCAGGAGGGGAGATACAGGGGGCGAGCAGTACTTC
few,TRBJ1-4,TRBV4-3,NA,CASSHRIQSGDSSNEKLFF,TGCGCCAGCAGCCACCGGATTCAATCAGGAGACAGCAGTAATGAAAAACTGTTTTTT
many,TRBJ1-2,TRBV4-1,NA,CASSQDGSIYGYTF,TGCGCCAGCAGCCAAGATGGAAGCATCTATGGCTACACCTTC
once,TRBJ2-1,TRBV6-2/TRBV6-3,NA,CASRKTVNNEQFF,TGTGCCAGCAGAAAGACAGTAAACAATGAGCAGTTCTTC
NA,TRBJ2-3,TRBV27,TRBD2,CASSLPPHAGGRDTQYF,TGTGCCAGCAGTCTCCCACCCCATGCGGGGGGGAGGGATACGCAGTATTTT
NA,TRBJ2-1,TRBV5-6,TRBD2,CASILGLAGKNEQFF,TGTGCCAGCATCTTGGGACTAGCGGGAAAGAATGAGCAGTTCTTC
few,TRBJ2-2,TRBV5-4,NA,CASSLQPNTGELFF,TGTGCCAGCAGCTTGCAGCCAAACACCGGGGAGCTGTTTTTT
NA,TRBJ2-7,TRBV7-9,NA,CASSLGYSEQYF,TGTGCCAGCAGCTTGGGCTACAGCGAGCAGTACTTC
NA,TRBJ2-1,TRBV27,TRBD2,CASSSGLAKNEQFF,TGTGCCAGCAGTTCGGGACTAGCGAAGAATGAGCAGTTCTTC
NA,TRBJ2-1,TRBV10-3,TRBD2,CATGGRQPSGYNEQFF,TGTGCCACGGGGGGACGGCAGCCCTCAGGCTACAATGAGCAGTTCTTC
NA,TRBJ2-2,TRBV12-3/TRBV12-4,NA,CASSLARVRADGELFF,TGTGCCAGCAGTTTAGCGCGGGTTAGGGCTGACGGGGAGCTGTTTTTT
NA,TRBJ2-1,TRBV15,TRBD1,CATSGQGNEQFF,TGTGCCACCTCGGGACAGGGGAACGAGCAGTTCTTC
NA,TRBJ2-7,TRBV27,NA,CASSLRANRYEQYF,TGTGCCAGCAGTTTAAGGGCCAACCGCTACGAGCAGTACTTC
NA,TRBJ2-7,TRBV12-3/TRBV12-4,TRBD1,CASSLHAQGTYEQYF,TGTGCCAGCAGTTTGCACGCACAGGGGACCTACGAGCAGTACTTC
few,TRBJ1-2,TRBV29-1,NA,CSVLKTDLYGYTF,TGCAGCGTTTTGAAAACGGACCTCTATGGCTACACCTTC
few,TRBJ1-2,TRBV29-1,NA,CSVEAGGRDQGYTF,TGCAGCGTTGAGGCGGGGGGGCGGGATCAAGGCTACACCTTC
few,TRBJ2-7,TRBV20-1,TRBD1,CSARFKDRAYEQYF,TGCAGTGCTAGGTTCAAGGACAGGGCTTACGAGCAGTACTTC
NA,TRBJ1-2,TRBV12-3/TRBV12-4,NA,CTSRVGTVTVSNYGYTF,TGTACCAGCAGGGTTGGTACCGTGACGGTTTCTAACTATGGCTACACCTTC
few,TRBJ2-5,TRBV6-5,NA,CASSYEGFQYF,TGTGCCAGCAGTTACGAGGGTTTTCAGTACTTC
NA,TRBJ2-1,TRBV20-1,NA,CSARDLASYNERFF,TGCAGTGCTAGAGATCTGGCCTCGTACAATGAGCGGTTCTTC
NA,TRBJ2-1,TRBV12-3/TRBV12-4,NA,CASSSPETSYNEQFF,TGTGCCAGCAGTAGCCCTGAGACCTCCTACAATGAGCAGTTCTTC
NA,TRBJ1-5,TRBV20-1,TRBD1,CSARPTGSYQPQHF,TGCAGTGCTAGGCCGACAGGGTCATATCAGCCCCAGCATTTT
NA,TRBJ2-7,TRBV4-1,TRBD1,CASSLFLGQGAYEQYF,TGCGCCAGCAGCCTATTCCTCGGACAGGGGGCCTACGAGCAGTACTTC
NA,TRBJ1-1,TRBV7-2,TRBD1,CASSLEAGGLTEAFF,TGTGCCAGCAGCTTAGAGGCAGGGGGACTAACTGAAGCTTTCTTT
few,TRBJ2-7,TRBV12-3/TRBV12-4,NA,CASSQGRRYWEQYF,TGTGCCAGCAGTCAAGGACGGCGCTACTGGGAGCAGTACTTC
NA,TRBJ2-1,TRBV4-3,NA,CASSPEGLGGNEQFF,TGCGCCAGCAGCCCCGAGGGACTCGGGGGCAATGAGCAGTTCTTC
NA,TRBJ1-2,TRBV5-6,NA,CASRSSVGSYTF,TGTGCCAGCAGATCAAGTGTGGGAAGCTACACCTTC
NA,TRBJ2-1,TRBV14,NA,CASSLFFTGNEQFF,TGTGCCAGCAGCCTATTCTTTACCGGGAATGAGCAGTTCTTC
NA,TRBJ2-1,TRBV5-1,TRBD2,CASSFPGTSGRVRMPYNEQFF,TGCGCCAGCAGCTTTCCTGGGACTAGCGGGAGGGTTCGAATGCCCTACAATGAGCAGTTCTTC
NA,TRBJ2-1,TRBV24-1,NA,CATSQGYNEQFF,TGTGCCACCAGCCAGGGATACAATGAGCAGTTCTTC
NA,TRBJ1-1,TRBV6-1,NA,CASMRYSEAFF,TGTGCCAGCATGAGGTACTCTGAAGCTTTCTTT
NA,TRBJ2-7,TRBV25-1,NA,CASSESRWYEQYF,TGTGCCAGCAGTGAAAGTAGGTGGTACGAGCAGTACTTC
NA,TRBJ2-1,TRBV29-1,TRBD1,CSVDADRVALYNEQFF,TGCAGCGTTGATGCAGACAGGGTTGCCCTTTACAATGAGCAGTTCTTC
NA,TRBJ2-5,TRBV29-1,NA,CSVERPTQETQYF,TGCAGCGTTGAGAGGCCTACTCAAGAGACCCAGTACTTC
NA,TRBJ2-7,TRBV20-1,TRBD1,CSARTGGLSYEQYF,TGCAGTGCAAGGACAGGGGGACTCTCCTACGAGCAGTACTTC
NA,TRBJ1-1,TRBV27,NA,CTSRRPNTEAFF,TGTACCAGCAGAAGGCCGAACACTGAAGCTTTCTTT
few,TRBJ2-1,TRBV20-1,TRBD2,CSAENPTSGSGNEQFF,TGCAGTGCTGAAAACCCGACTAGCGGGAGTGGCAATGAGCAGTTCTTC
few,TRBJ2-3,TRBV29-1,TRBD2,CSGRLAGVTDTQYF,TGCAGCGGGAGACTAGCGGGAGTTACAGATACGCAGTATTTT